Below, 15 T cell receptor beta chains from the same sample are listed, as sequenced in a study of blood T cell repertoires in COVID-19. The data were produced by immunoSEQ multiplex PCR, yet TCRdb's version contains in-frame clones alone and is incomplete. Altogether 30,000 to 35,000 clones are present, 80% to 90% being singletons, with the ten largest covering roughly 13%. Source material: peripheral blood. All receptors come from a man in his sixties with active COVID-19.

The chain carries TRBV4-1 and TRBJ1-5; perhaps TRBD1 as D (5 bases). Germline CDR1 and CDR2: MGHRA and YSYEKL. Trimming took 0 bases from V and 4 from J, leaving 16 bases between them. The CDR3 sequence is 17 residues long. This CDR3 reads CASSQDPPGRRNQPQHF. The CDR3 region has the DNA TGCGCCAGCAGCCAAGACCCCCCAGGGAGGAGGAATCAGCCCCAGCATTTT.

The chain carries TRBV6-6 and TRBJ1-1; no clear D gene. Trimming removed 8 bases at V and 2 bases at J, with 9 bases between. Germline values: CDR1 MNHNY, CDR2 SVGAGI (reference sequence). This CDR3 region has 12 residues. Here the CDR3 reads CASALGNTEAFF. The CDR3 coding sequence is TGTGCCAGCGCGCTAGGAAACACTGAAGCTTTCTTT.

The genes are TRBV7-9 and TRBJ2-2; 8 bases match TRBD2. V trimming: 8 bases; J trimming: 5 bases; junction bases outside the gene matches: 7. The V gene's germline CDR1 is SEHNR and CDR2 FQNEAQ (reference sequence). The CDR3 runs 14 residues. The CDR3 DNA reads as TGTGCCAGCGACGGGGGGGTAAGGACCGGGGAGCTGTTTTTT. This encodes CASDGGVRTGELFF.

This clone has only one observation. The gene calls are TRBV5-4 and TRBJ1-1, with D tentatively TRBD1 (6 bases). From germline, CDR1 is SGHNT and CDR2 YYREEE (reference sequence). Between the trimmed V and J ends, which lost 0 bases and 8 bases, there was a span of 8 bases. The CDR3 runs to 12 residues. The CDR3 sequence: CASSLVTGEAFF. In DNA, the CDR3 is TGTGCCAGCAGCTTGGTTACAGGGGAAGCTTTCTTT.

The genes are TRBV7-6 and TRBJ2-7, with no clear D. The V end lost 4 bases, the J end lost 7 bases, and 8 bases lay between the germline ends. Germline V gene lookup returns CDR1 SGHVS and CDR2 FNYEAQ. The CDR3 sequence is 11 residues long. The CDR3 protein is CASSSTGEQYF. The CDR3 DNA sequence: TGTGCCAGCAGCTCGACGGGTGAGCAGTACTTC.

The table lists this clone with a few counts. This rearrangement joins TRBV5-5 to TRBJ2-3; 9 positions match TRBD2. With 0 bases clipped from V and 7 bases from J, the junction kept 12 bases outside the gene matches. Looked up from germline, CDR1 is SGHKS and CDR2 is YYEKEE (reference sequence). The CDR3 totals 17 residues. The CDR3 reads CASSLGWSVAGVNTQYF. The CDR3 DNA sequence: TGTGCCAGCAGCTTGGGTTGGTCGGTAGCGGGAGTAAATACGCAGTATTTT. Combining the CDR3 with reference TRBV5-5 and TRBJ2-3 gives the whole variable domain DAGVTQSPTHLIKTRGQQVTLRCSPISGHKSVSWYQQVLGQGPQFIFQYYEKEERGRGNFPDRFSARQFPNYSSELNVNALLLGDSALYLCASSLGWSVAGVNTQYFGPGTRLTVL.

The rearrangement links TRBV27 to TRBJ2-2; D perhaps matches TRBD1 (5 bases). The CDR3 sequence is 13 residues long. V was cut by 6 bases and J by 6 bases, with 11 bases left in between. Germline lookup yields CDR1 MNHEY and CDR2 SMNVEV (reference sequence). CDR3 sequence: CASRQGFAGELFF. Here the CDR3 DNA reads TGTGCCAGCAGGCAGGGTTTCGCCGGGGAGCTGTTTTTT.

The chain uses TRBV12-5 and TRBJ2-3; a possible D gene is TRBD1 (6 bases). The CDR3 length is 14 residues. Trimming cost V 4 bases and J 2 bases, with 10 bases left between them. Germline V lookup: CDR1 LGHNT, CDR2 FRNRAP. Here the CDR3 reads CASGSGQITDTQYF. The CDR3 nucleotides read TGTGCTAGTGGTTCAGGACAGATCACAGATACGCAGTATTTT.

J is TRBJ2-1 and V is TRBV12-3 or TRBV12-4; tentatively, D is TRBD1 (5 bases). The CDR3 covers 11 residues. V lost 5 bases and J 13 bases, leaving 12 bases between the germline ends. The CDR3 protein is CASSLGHNQFF. The CDR3 nucleotides read TGTGCCAGCAGTCTAGGACATAATCAGTTCTTC.

The rearrangement joins TRBV4-1 to TRBJ2-1, with 13 bases lining up with TRBD2. Trimming at V came to 0 bases and at J to 7 bases, leaving 3 bases not matched to a gene. The CDR3 has 16 residues. CDR1 is MGHRA, CDR2 YSYEKL, per germline. DNA of the CDR3: TGCGCCAGCAGCCAAGACCCGGGACTAGCGGGGAATGAGCAGTTCTTC. It is translated as CASSQDPGLAGNEQFF.

J is TRBJ2-1 and V is TRBV6-1; 13 bases line up with TRBD2. CDR3 length equals 16 residues. Germline V gene sequence: CDR1 MNHNS, CDR2 SASEGT. J lost 8 bases, V lost 0 bases, and 4 bases had no gene match. CDR3 coding DNA: TGTGCCAGCAGTGAAGCGCTAGGACTAGCGGGAGATGAGCAGTTCTTC. Protein: CASSEALGLAGDEQFF.

The chain combines TRBV29-1 with TRBJ1-1; D is undetermined. V was clipped by 6 bases and J by 10 bases, with 18 bases between them. The CDR3 consists of 12 residues. Per germline, CDR1 SQVTM and CDR2 ANQGSEA. As DNA, the CDR3 is TGCAGCGTAGATAGAACCCTTAACGGAGCTTTCTTT. It is translated as CSVDRTLNGAFF.

CDR3 protein: CASSLGASGAYEQYF. The CDR3 nucleotides are TGTGCCAGCAGCTTGGGGGCTAGCGGAGCCTACGAGCAGTACTTC. This chain joins TRBV5-6 and TRBJ2-7, with 7 bases fitting TRBD2. This CDR3 comprises 15 residues. V was pared by 0 bases and J by 2 bases, with 5 bases of the junction left unmatched. The germline V gene has CDR1 SGHDT and CDR2 YYEEEE.

The CDR3 DNA reads TGTGCCAGCAGCCCCCAGGACAGGAATGAAAAACTGTTTTTT. It is translated as CASSPQDRNEKLFF. This chain connects TRBV7-8 to TRBJ1-4, with 7 bases matching TRBD1. The CDR3 is made up of 14 amino acids. J was trimmed by 5 bases and V by 5 bases; bases with no gene match: 5. Germline CDR1 SGHVS, CDR2 FQNEAQ.

The rearrangement joins TRBV2 to TRBJ1-2; unclear D gene. There are 14 residues in the CDR3. V was pared by 0 bases and J by 4 bases, with 9 bases between. CDR1 is SNHLY, CDR2 FYNNEI, per germline. This CDR3 reads CASSEARRSYGYTF. The CDR3 region has the DNA TGTGCCAGCAGTGAAGCGCGGCGGTCCTATGGCTACACCTTC.